Here is one T cell receptor beta chain with its context. The antigen is unknown. Measured with immunoSEQ multiplex PCR; TCRdb has only the in-frame clones, and not every one. Altogether about 120,000 clones are present, more than 75% being singletons, with the ten largest covering about 12%. The data were taken from a study of T cell responses to AZD1222 COVID-19 vaccine. The study's findings and limits: At 160-218 and 743-854, vaccine-associated CD4 TCRs were dominant, and they spanned spike. Close to half of all spike-specific TCRs reportedly target regions of the variants that are unmutated. A mostly white British donor set with more females was recruited, and clonal diversity was possibly underestimated.

V dropped 5 bases and J dropped 3; count of bases not matched to a gene: 6. This CDR3 has 15 amino acids. The germline gives CDR1 SGHRS, CDR2 YFSETQ. The input for sequencing was peripheral blood, taken on day 0 of AZD1222 vaccination. The sequence derives from an adult in good health. V is TRBV5-1 and J is TRBJ1-5; 9 bases line up with TRBD1. In DNA form, the CDR3 reads TGCGCCAGCAGGGCCGGGACAGGGAACAATCAGCCCCAGCATTTT. As protein: CASRAGTGNNQPQHF.